These 25 T cell receptor beta chains were all obtained from the same sample, sequenced in a study of naive and memory T cell subsets. Both TRBC1 and TRBC2 were covered by a beta constant-region primer of two equimolar oligonucleotides. Four rounds of PCR amplified the ligated cDNA using nested alpha and beta constant-region primers plus SP2. TCRdb re-derived calls from the UMI-ligation and nested PCR reads in MiXCR, one entry per CDR3 protein. The table includes fewer than 4,500 distinct CDR3 sequences, roughly 5.5% detected once. Sequencing input: effector memory CD8+ T cells from blood. The subset: effector memory, CD45RA- CD27-. These receptors were taken from a human donor in good health.

This clonotype has ten or more counts. This chain connects TRBV6-4 to TRBJ2-2, with 9 nucleotides matching TRBD2. V lost 0 bases to trimming and J lost 4 bases; unmatched junction nucleotides: 0. CDR3 length: 15 amino acids. Germline CDR1 is MRHNA and CDR2 is SNTAGT. The CDR3 DNA sequence: TGTGCCAGCAGTGACTCTAGCGGGAGCACCGGGGAGCTGTTTTTT. Translating it yields CASSDSSGSTGELFF.

The sample holds many counts of this clonotype. The chain couples TRBV6-5 to TRBJ2-2; possible D gene TRBD1, 6 bases. CDR3 length: 14 amino acids. Per the germline V gene, CDR1 is MNHEY and CDR2 is SVGAGI. V lost 0 bases, J lost 6 bases, and 8 bases lay in between. In DNA, the CDR3 is TGTGCCAGCAGTTACTCTGAGGGGGCCGGGGAGCTGTTTTTT. This codes for CASSYSEGAGELFF.

This clonotype has ten or more counts. V is TRBV13 and J is TRBJ2-1; D remains unclear. This CDR3 has 13 residues. Germline V gene lookup returns CDR1 PRHDT and CDR2 FYEKMQ (reference sequence). Trimming took off 4 bases at V and 1 base at J, with 5 bases between the two ends. This CDR3 is CASSSSSYNEQFF. Written as DNA, the CDR3 is TGTGCCAGCAGCTCCAGTTCCTACAATGAGCAGTTCTTC.

At least ten counts were recorded for this clonotype. The chain uses TRBV6-6 and TRBJ2-2; perhaps TRBD2 as D (5 bases). The germline CDR1 and CDR2 sequences are MNHNY and SVGAGI (reference sequence). With 7 bases removed from V and 8 bases from J, the gap between germline ends came to 11 bases. The CDR3 spans 12 residues. CDR3 protein: CASNDGGGELFF. As DNA, the CDR3 is TGTGCCAGCAACGACGGAGGAGGGGAGCTGTTTTTT.

In its sample, this clonotype was seen many times. V gene TRBV7-2 combines with J gene TRBJ2-5; maybe TRBD2 (7 bases). The length of the CDR3 is 15 residues. V was clipped by 8 bases and J by 1 base, with 17 bases between them. Germline CDR1 is SGHTA and CDR2 is FQGNSA. In DNA, the CDR3 is TGTGCCAGCTCCCTAGGGGGAGGGCCCCAAGAGACCCAGTACTTC. This gives the protein CASSLGGGPQETQYF.

This clonotype was seen at least ten times. The V call is TRBV9, the J call TRBJ1-1; 8 nucleotides match TRBD1. This CDR3 region has 14 residues. V lost 0 bases and J lost 6; bases outside the gene matches: 4. Per the germline V gene, CDR1 is SGDLS and CDR2 is YYNGEE. CDR3 nucleotide sequence: TGTGCCAGCAGCGTAGAGACAGGGGCGGCTGAAGCTTTCTTT. As protein: CASSVETGAAEAFF.

This clonotype has a count of ten or more. The genes are TRBV7-8 and TRBJ1-6, with D perhaps TRBD1 (6 bases). The CDR3 is 17 residues long. Germline CDR1 SGHVS, CDR2 FQNEAQ. The ends were cut back, 9 bases at V and 5 bases at J, with 23 bases in the middle. The CDR3 DNA follows: TGTGCCAGTCTGTTCGGTGTACCGGGACAAGATAATTCACCCCTCCACTTT. This codes for CASLFGVPGQDNSPLHF.

This clonotype has ten or more counts. This chain joins TRBV19 and TRBJ2-7, with D possibly being TRBD1 (6 bases). Trimming left V 3 bases short and J 3 bases short, with 12 bases between. This CDR3 has 14 amino acids. CDR1 and CDR2 (germline): LNHDA, SQIVND (reference sequence). For the CDR3, the DNA is TGTGCCAGTAGTATCGCCAGGGGTAGCTACGAGCAGTACTTC. This codes for CASSIARGSYEQYF.

Only a few counts were recorded for this clonotype. V gene TRBV5-1 combines with J gene TRBJ2-1; D remains unclear. The CDR3 spans 12 residues. The V end was cut by 0 bases, the J end by 5 bases, with 3 bases between. CDR1 and CDR2 (germline): SGHRS, YFSETQ. The CDR3 coding sequence is TGCGCCAGCAGCTTGGCGGACAATGAGCAGTTCTTC. The encoded protein is CASSLADNEQFF.

This clonotype showed up just a few times. The rearrangement uses TRBV24-1 and TRBJ2-3, with D tentatively TRBD1 or TRBD2 (6 bases each). The CDR3 covers 13 residues. Trimming pared 5 bases from V and 4 bases from J, leaving 9 bases between. In germline, CDR1 is KGHDR, CDR2 SFDVKD. CDR3 region: CATSGGGSDTQYF. The CDR3 DNA reads TGTGCCACCAGTGGAGGGGGGTCAGATACGCAGTATTTT.

This clonotype was seen at least ten times. This chain uses TRBV6-6 with TRBJ1-4, with a weak D call TRBD1 (5 bases). The ends were cut back, 8 bases at V and 3 bases at J, with 19 bases in the middle. Germline CDR1 reads MNHNY; CDR2 reads SVGAGI (reference sequence). The CDR3 has 16 residues. CDR3 in DNA: TGTGCCAGCCTAAGCGTCCGGGGCGCCTCTAATGAAAAACTGTTTTTT. It encodes CASLSVRGASNEKLFF.

The chain has TRBV27 and TRBJ2-7; possible D gene TRBD1, 5 bases. The CDR3 is 13 amino acids. Trimming removed 3 bases at V and 4 bases at J, with 10 bases between. In germline, CDR1 is MNHEY, CDR2 SMNVEV (reference sequence). The CDR3 spells CASSFGAIYEQYF. CDR3 nucleotide sequence: TGTGCCAGCAGTTTTGGGGCCATATACGAGCAGTACTTC.

V and J are TRBV6-2 or TRBV6-3 and TRBJ2-2; TRBD2 matches 13 bases. J lost 7 bases, V lost 0 bases, and 2 bases had no gene match. The CDR3 runs to 16 residues. CDR1 MNHEY and CDR2 SVGEGT come from the germline V gene. The CDR3: CASSYSGLAGSGELFF. The CDR3 nucleotides are TGTGCCAGCAGTTACTCGGGACTAGCGGGAAGCGGGGAGCTGTTTTTT.

This clonotype was found many times. The DNA of the CDR3 is TGTGCCAGCAGTAAAGGACAGGAGAATCAGCCCCAGCATTTT. As protein: CASSKGQENQPQHF. The rearrangement joins TRBV6-2 or TRBV6-3 to TRBJ1-5; the match to TRBD1 covers 7 bases. This CDR3 has 14 residues. Germline V CDR1 and CDR2: MNHEY, SVGEGT. With V trimmed by 5 bases and J by 4 bases, 5 bases remained unmatched.

This clonotype showed up many times. This rearrangement joins TRBV29-1 to TRBJ1-1, with D possibly matching TRBD1 (5 bases). Germline V gene lookup returns CDR1 SQVTM and CDR2 ANQGSEA. CDR3 length: 12 residues. V lost 7 bases and J 7 bases, leaving 16 bases between the germline ends. DNA for the CDR3: TGCAGCGGTGGCTGGGGCGGCGATGAAGCTTTCTTT. This translates into CSGGWGGDEAFF.

This clonotype was counted ten times or more. The rearrangement joins TRBV20-1 to TRBJ2-1, with TRBD2 identical over 8 bases. From germline, CDR1 is DFQATT and CDR2 SNEGSKA (reference sequence). Unmatched junction bases numbered 13, after V lost 0 bases and J lost 9 bases. This CDR3 is built from 16 residues. The CDR3 bases are TGCAGTGCTAGAGATTTCGACGGGAGGGCCGGGGGTGAGCAGTTCTTC. Its protein is CSARDFDGRAGGEQFF.

In its sample, this clonotype is medium-sized. The chain recombines TRBV10-1 with TRBJ2-2, with 14 bases fitting TRBD2. Looked up from germline, CDR1 is WNHNN and CDR2 is SYGVQD (reference sequence). The CDR3 has 18 residues. The ends lost 0 bases at V and 2 bases at J; junction bases unmatched: 2. CDR3 DNA: TGCGCCAGCAGTGAGTCGACTAGCGGGAGGGTAAACACCGGGGAGCTGTTTTTT. Its protein product is CASSESTSGRVNTGELFF.

This clonotype was observed a handful of times. The chain recombines TRBV5-6 with TRBJ2-2; 8 bases map to TRBD1. The CDR3 consists of 18 residues. CDR1 and CDR2 (germline): SGHDT, YYEEEE. The junction had 13 bases not matched to a gene; V was cut back by 5 bases and J by 1 base. CDR3 in DNA: TGTGCCAGCAGGATAAACAGGGGGTCCCCCGGGAACACCGGGGAGCTGTTTTTT. This sequence encodes CASRINRGSPGNTGELFF.

Within the sample, this clonotype is medium-sized. The chain has TRBV5-1 and TRBJ1-2; 7 nucleotides line up with TRBD1. The CDR3 is made up of 15 amino acids. Germline values: CDR1 SGHRS, CDR2 YFSETQ. V shed 0 bases and J 4 bases; nucleotides not matched to a gene: 6. The chain's CDR3 is CASSLATGKSYGYTF. The CDR3 DNA reads as TGCGCCAGCAGCTTGGCGACAGGGAAGTCCTATGGCTACACCTTC.

At least ten counts were recorded for this clonotype. The gene calls are TRBV4-3 and TRBJ2-1; 8 nucleotides align to TRBD2. The CDR3 is 15 amino acids. After removal of 4 bases from V and 3 bases from J, the junction contained 5 bases not matched to a gene. CDR1 and CDR2 (germline): LGHNA, YSLEER. CDR3 amino acids: CASSPVAGIYNEQFF. The CDR3 DNA reads TGCGCCAGCAGCCCCGTAGCGGGAATCTACAATGAGCAGTTCTTC.

This clonotype is a singleton in its sample. A much larger clone lies a single base off, so this may be a read error. The V gene is TRBV6-2 or TRBV6-3, the J gene TRBJ2-3, with a possible D match to TRBD1 (5 bases). Trimming took 6 bases from V and 2 from J, leaving 12 bases between them. The V gene's germline CDR1 is MNHEY and CDR2 SVGEGT. The CDR3 extends over 14 amino acids. The CDR3 sequence: CASSPSDNTDTQYF. DNA of the CDR3: TGTGCCAGCAGCCCCTCGGACAACACAGATACGCAGTATTTT.

This clonotype was counted ten times or more. The chain is built from TRBV27 and TRBJ1-3; D remains unclear. The CDR3 is made up of 13 amino acids. Trimming took 3 bases from V and 2 from J, leaving 5 bases between them. Germline loops: CDR1 MNHEY, CDR2 SMNVEV (reference sequence). The CDR3 region has the DNA TGTGCCAGCAGTTTGGCGGCTGGAAACACCATATATTTT. As protein: CASSLAAGNTIYF.

CDR3 in amino acids: CASSSDQGNYNEQFF. CDR3 DNA sequence: TGCGCCAGCAGCTCGGATCAGGGAAACTACAATGAGCAGTTCTTC. V usage is TRBV5-1 and J usage is TRBJ2-1; tentatively, D is TRBD1 (5 bases). CDR3 length: 15 residues. Germline values: CDR1 SGHRS, CDR2 YFSETQ. V was shortened by 3 bases and J by 3 bases, with 13 bases between the two germline ends. Variable domain in full (rest from reference TRBV5-1 and TRBJ2-1): KAGVTQTPRYLIKTRGQQVTLSCSPISGHRSVSWYQQTPGQGLQFLFEYFSETQRNKGNFPGRFSGRQFSNSRSEMNVSTLELGDSALYLCASSSDQGNYNEQFFGPGTRLTVL.

This clonotype ranks as medium-sized. The V call is TRBV27, the J call TRBJ2-7, with 9 bases fitting TRBD2. J gave up 1 base and V 0 bases, and 1 base lay outside the gene matches. Germline lookup yields CDR1 MNHEY and CDR2 SMNVEV (reference sequence). The CDR3 is 15 residues long. The CDR3: CASSLSAGGSYEQYF. The DNA for the CDR3 is TGTGCCAGCAGTTTATCGGCGGGAGGGTCCTACGAGCAGTACTTC.

This clonotype was found many times. The chain joins TRBV9 to TRBJ2-1, with 11 bases lining up with TRBD1. The CDR3 totals 14 residues. J was trimmed by 8 bases and V by 4 bases; bases with no gene match: 5. From germline, CDR1 is SGDLS and CDR2 YYNGEE. CDR3 in amino acids: CASSPGQGGYEQFF. CDR3 DNA: TGTGCCAGCAGCCCGGGACAGGGGGGTTATGAGCAGTTCTTC.